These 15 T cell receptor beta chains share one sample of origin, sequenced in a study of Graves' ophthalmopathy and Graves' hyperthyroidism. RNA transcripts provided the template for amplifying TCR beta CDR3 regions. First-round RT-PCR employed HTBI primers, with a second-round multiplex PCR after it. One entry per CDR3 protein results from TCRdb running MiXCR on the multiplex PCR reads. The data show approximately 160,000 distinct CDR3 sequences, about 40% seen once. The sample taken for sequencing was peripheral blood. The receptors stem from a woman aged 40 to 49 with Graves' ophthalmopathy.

CDR3 sequence (DNA): TGCAGTGCCACGCCGGGGACTAGCGGGAGATACGAGCAGTACTTC. Protein product: CSATPGTSGRYEQYF. V is TRBV20-1 and J is TRBJ2-7; 14 bases fit TRBD2. This CDR3 region has 15 residues. The trim removed 6 bases at V and 4 bases at J, leaving 8 bases unmatched. Looked up from germline, CDR1 is DFQATT and CDR2 is SNEGSKA (reference sequence).

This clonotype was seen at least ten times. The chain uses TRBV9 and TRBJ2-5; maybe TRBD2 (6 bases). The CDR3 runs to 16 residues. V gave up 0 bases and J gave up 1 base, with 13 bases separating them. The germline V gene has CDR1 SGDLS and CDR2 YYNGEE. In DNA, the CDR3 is TGTGCCAGCAGCGTAGGAGGAGGGAAGGTCCAAGAGACCCAGTACTTC. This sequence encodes CASSVGGGKVQETQYF.

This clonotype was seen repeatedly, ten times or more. This CDR3 is CASKMLGKVAYEQYF. In DNA form, the CDR3 reads TGTGCCAGCAAAATGCTAGGGAAGGTCGCCTACGAGCAGTACTTC. The chain carries TRBV6-1 and TRBJ2-7; no definite D call. V shed 7 bases and J shed 2 bases, with 18 bases lying between them. The CDR3 runs 15 residues. Per germline, CDR1 MNHNS and CDR2 SASEGT.

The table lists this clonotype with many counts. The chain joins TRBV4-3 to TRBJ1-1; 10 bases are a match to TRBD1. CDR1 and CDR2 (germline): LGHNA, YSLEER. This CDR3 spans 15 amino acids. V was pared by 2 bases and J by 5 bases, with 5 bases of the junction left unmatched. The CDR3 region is CASSQSTGGKTEAFF. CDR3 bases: TGCGCCAGCAGCCAATCGACAGGGGGCAAAACTGAAGCTTTCTTT.

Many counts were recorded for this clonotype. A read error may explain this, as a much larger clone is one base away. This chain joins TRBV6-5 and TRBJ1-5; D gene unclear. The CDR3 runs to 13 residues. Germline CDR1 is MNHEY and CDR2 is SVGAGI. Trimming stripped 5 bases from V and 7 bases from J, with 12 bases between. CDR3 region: CASSESRRQPQHF. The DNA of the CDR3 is TGTGCCAGCAGTGAGTCGAGGCGGCAGCCCCAGCATTTT.

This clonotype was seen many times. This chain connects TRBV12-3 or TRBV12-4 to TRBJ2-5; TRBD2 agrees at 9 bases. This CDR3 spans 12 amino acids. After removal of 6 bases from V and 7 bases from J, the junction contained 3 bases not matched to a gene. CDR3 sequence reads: CASRGTSMTQYF. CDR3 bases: TGTGCCAGCAGGGGGACTAGCATGACCCAGTACTTC.

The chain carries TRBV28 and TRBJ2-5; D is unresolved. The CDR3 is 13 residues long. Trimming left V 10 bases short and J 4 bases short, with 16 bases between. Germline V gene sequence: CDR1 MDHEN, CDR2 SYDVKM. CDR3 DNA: TGTGCCACCGTCCGTGCGCCCGGAGAGACCCAGTACTTC. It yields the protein CATVRAPGETQYF.

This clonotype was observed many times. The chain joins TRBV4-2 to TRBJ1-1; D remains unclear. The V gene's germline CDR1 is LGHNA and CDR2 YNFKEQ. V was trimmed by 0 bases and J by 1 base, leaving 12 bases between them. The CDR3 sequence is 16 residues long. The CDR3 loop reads CASSQEEAGWNTEAFF. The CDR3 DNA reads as TGTGCCAGCAGCCAAGAGGAAGCAGGCTGGAACACTGAAGCTTTCTTT.

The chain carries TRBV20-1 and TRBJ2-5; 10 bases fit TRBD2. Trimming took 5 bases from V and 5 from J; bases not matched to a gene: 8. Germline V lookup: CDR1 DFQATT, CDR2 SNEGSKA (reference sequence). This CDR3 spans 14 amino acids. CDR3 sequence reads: CSARLAGVRETQYF. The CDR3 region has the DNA TGCAGTGCTCGCCTAGCGGGAGTCAGGGAGACCCAGTACTTC.

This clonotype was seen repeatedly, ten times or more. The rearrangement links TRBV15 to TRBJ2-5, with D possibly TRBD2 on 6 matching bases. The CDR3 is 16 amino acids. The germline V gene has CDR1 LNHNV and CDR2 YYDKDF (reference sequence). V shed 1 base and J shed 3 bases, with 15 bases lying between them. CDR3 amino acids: CATSRGYGSGKETQYF. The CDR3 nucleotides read TGTGCCACCAGCAGAGGGTACGGGAGTGGTAAAGAGACCCAGTACTTC.

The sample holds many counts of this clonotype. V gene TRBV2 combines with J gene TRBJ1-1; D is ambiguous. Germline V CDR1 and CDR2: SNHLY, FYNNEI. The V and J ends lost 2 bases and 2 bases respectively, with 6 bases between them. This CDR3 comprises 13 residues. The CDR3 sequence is CASSEQINTEAFF. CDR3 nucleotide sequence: TGTGCCAGCAGTGAACAGATCAACACTGAAGCTTTCTTT. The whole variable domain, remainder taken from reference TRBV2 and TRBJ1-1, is EPEVTQTPSHQVTQMGQEVILRCVPISNHLYFYWYRQILGQKVEFLVSFYNNEISEKSEIFDDQFSVERPDGSNFTLKIRSTKLEDSAMYFCASSEQINTEAFFGQGTRLTVV.

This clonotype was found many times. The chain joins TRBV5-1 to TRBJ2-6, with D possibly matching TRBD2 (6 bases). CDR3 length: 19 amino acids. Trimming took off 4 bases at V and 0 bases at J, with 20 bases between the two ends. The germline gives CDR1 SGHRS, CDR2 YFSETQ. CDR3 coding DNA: TGCGCCAGCAGCACCAACCCCGGGACTCGTGACTCTGGGGCCAACGTCCTGACTTTC. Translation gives CASSTNPGTRDSGANVLTF.

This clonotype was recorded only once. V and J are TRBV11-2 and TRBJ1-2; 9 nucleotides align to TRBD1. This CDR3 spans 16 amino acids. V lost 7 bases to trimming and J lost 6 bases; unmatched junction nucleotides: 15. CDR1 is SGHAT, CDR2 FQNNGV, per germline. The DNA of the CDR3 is TGTGCCAGCACCCAGGGCGGGACAGGGCAAAGAGATGGCTACACCTTC. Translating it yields CASTQGGTGQRDGYTF.

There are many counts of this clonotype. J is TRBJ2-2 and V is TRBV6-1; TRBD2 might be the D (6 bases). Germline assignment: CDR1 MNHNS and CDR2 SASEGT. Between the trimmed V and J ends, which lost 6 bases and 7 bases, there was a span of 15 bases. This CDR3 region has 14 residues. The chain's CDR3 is CASRLGRRGGELFF. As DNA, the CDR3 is TGTGCCAGCAGACTGGGACGGCGGGGCGGGGAGCTGTTTTTT.

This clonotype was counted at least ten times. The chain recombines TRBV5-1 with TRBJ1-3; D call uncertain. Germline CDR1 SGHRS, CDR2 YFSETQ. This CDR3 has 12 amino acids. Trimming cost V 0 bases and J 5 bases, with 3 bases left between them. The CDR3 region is CASSLDRNTIYF. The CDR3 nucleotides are TGCGCCAGCAGCTTGGACCGAAACACCATATATTTT. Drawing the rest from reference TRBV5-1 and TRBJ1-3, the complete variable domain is KAGVTQTPRYLIKTRGQQVTLSCSPISGHRSVSWYQQTPGQGLQFLFEYFSETQRNKGNFPGRFSGRQFSNSRSEMNVSTLELGDSALYLCASSLDRNTIYFGEGSWLTVV.